This TCR beta chain was found in a study of Tregs in tolerant kidney transplant recipients. Study results and limitations: The small number of patients limits these findings pending further validation. Activated donor B cell expansion appeared to reveal the most relevant donor-specific TCRbeta repertoire. Biological reproducibility was not directly addressed, but technical replication error appeared minimal.

Trimming left V 6 bases short and J 4 bases short, with 12 bases between. Germline V CDR1 and CDR2: SEHNR, FQNEAQ (reference sequence). CDR3 length: 13 amino acids. Unstimulated regulatory T cells (CD4+CD25+CD127-), CD4+CD25- non-regulatory cells, CD4 and CD8 cells were FACS-sorted from thawed PBMCs. A note on this clone: Its specificity is not known.

Using immunoSEQ multiplex PCR, the repertoire was profiled, and TCRdb retains in-frame clones only, with some absent. The table lists around 43,000 clones, roughly 89% of them singletons. The chain is built from TRBV7-9 and TRBJ1-2, with D perhaps TRBD1 (6 bases). This TCR came from a human donor in good health. The sample consisted of Tregs from blood. The CDR3 DNA reads as TGTGCCAGCAGTCAGGACAGCATCTATGGCTACACCTTC. Translation gives CASSQDSIYGYTF.